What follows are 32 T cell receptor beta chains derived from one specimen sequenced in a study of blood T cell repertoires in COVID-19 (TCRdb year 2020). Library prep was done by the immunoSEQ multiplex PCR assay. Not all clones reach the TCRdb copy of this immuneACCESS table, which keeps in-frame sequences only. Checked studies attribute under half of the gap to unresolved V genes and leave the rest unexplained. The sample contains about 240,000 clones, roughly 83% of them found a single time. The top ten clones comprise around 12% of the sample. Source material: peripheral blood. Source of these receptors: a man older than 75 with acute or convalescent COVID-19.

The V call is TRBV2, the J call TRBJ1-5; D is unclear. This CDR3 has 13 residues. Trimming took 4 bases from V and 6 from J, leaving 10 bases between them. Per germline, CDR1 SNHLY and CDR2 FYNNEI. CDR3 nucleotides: TGTGCCAGCAGTGTATTACAAAGTCAGCCCCAGCATTTT. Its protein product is CASSVLQSQPQHF. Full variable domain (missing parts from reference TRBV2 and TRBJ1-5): EPEVTQTPSHQVTQMGQEVILRCVPISNHLYFYWYRQILGQKVEFLVSFYNNEISEKSEIFDDQFSVERPDGSNFTLKIRSTKLEDSAMYFCASSVLQSQPQHFGDGTRLSIL.

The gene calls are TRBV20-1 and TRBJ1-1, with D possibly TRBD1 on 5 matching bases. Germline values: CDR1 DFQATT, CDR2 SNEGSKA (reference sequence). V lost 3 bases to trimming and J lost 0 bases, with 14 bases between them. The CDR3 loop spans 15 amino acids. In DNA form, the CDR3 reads TGCAGTGCTAGTCTTCAGGGAATCATGAACACTGAAGCTTTCTTT. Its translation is CSASLQGIMNTEAFF.

The CDR3 spells CASSLPGHGYEQYF. CDR3 bases: TGTGCCAGCAGTTTACCGGGACATGGCTACGAGCAGTACTTC. The chain uses TRBV6-2 or TRBV6-3 and TRBJ2-7, with D possibly matching TRBD1 (6 bases). Per germline, CDR1 MNHEY and CDR2 SVGEGT. The CDR3 totals 14 residues. V shed 4 bases and J shed 3 bases, with 13 bases lying between them.

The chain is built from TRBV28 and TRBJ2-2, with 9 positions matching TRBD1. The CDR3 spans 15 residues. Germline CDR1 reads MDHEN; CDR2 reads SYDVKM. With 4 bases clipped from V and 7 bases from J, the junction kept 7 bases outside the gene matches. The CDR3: CASSSGTGRIGELFF. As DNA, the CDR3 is TGTGCCAGCAGTTCCGGGACAGGGAGGATCGGGGAGCTGTTTTTT.

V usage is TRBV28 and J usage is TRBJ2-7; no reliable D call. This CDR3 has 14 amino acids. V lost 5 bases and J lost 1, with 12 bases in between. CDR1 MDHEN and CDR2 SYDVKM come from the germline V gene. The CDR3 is CASSPGYGSYEQYF. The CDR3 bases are TGTGCCAGCAGTCCCGGGTACGGGTCCTACGAGCAGTACTTC.

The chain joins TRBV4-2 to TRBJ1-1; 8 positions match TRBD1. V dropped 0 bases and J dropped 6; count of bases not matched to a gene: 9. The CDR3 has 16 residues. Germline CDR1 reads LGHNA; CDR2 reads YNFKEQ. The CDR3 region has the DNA TGTGCCAGCAGCCAAGACTACCAGGGGGCTAGGGCTGAAGCTTTCTTT. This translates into CASSQDYQGARAEAFF.

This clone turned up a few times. The CDR3 nucleotides read TGTGCCAGCAGCTTAGGGTTGCTAGCGGGGGGTATCCAAGAGACCCAGTACTTC. Its protein product is CASSLGLLAGGIQETQYF. The chain couples TRBV11-2 to TRBJ2-5; 11 nucleotides agree with TRBD2. CDR1 and CDR2 from the germline V gene are SGHAT and FQNNGV. V was clipped by 1 base and J by 1 base; unmatched bases: 8. CDR3 size: 18 residues.

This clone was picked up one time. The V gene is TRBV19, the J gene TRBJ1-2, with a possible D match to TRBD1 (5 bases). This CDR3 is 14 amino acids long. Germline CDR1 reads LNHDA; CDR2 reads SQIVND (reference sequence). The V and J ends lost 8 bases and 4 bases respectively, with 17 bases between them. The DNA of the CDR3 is TGTGCCAGTTCTTCGACAGTAAGAAGCTATGGCTACACCTTC. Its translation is CASSSTVRSYGYTF.

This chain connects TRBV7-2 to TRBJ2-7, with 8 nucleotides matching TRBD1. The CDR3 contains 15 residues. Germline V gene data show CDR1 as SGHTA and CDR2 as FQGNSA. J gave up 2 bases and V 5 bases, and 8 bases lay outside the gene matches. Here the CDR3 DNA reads TGTGCCAGCAGCAAAGGACAGGGACCTCCCTACGAGCAGTACTTC. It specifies CASSKGQGPPYEQYF.

CDR3 region: CATSPGGGNTIYF. As DNA, the CDR3 is TGCGCCACCTCTCCGGGGGGTGGAAACACCATATATTTT. The J gene is TRBJ1-3, the V gene TRBV5-1, with D tentatively TRBD1 (5 bases). The CDR3 covers 13 residues. Germline CDR1 SGHRS, CDR2 YFSETQ. V lost 9 bases and J lost 3, with 13 bases in between. Using reference TRBV5-1 and TRBJ1-3 for the parts outside the CDR3, the full variable domain is KAGVTQTPRYLIKTRGQQVTLSCSPISGHRSVSWYQQTPGQGLQFLFEYFSETQRNKGNFPGRFSGRQFSNSRSEMNVSTLELGDSALYLCATSPGGGNTIYFGEGSWLTVV.

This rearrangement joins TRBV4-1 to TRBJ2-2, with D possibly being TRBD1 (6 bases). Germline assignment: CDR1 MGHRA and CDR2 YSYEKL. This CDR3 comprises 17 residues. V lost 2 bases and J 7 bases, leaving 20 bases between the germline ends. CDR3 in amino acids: CASSQQGSRVTIGELFF. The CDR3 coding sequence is TGCGCCAGCAGCCAACAGGGGAGCAGGGTAACTATCGGGGAGCTGTTTTTT.

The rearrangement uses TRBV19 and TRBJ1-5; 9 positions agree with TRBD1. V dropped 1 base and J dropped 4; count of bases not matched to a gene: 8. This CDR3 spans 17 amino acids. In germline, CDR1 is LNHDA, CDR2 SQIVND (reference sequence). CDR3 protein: CASSIVTGGMLNQPQHF. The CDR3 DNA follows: TGTGCCAGTAGTATAGTAACAGGGGGCATGTTGAATCAGCCCCAGCATTTT.

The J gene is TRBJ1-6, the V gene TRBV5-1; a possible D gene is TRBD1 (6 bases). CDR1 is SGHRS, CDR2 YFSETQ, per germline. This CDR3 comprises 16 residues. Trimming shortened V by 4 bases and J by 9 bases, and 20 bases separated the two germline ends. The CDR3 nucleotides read TGCGCCAGCAGCCCAATAGAGGGGGGGGCCAGTTCACCCCTCCACTTT. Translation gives CASSPIEGGASSPLHF.

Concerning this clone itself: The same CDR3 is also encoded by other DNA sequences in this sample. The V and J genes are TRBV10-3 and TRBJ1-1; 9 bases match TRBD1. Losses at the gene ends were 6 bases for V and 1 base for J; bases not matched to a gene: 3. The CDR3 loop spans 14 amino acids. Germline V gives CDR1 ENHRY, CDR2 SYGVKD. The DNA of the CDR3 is TGTGCCATCAGCCCGGACAGGGGGAACACTGAAGCTTTCTTT. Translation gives CAISPDRGNTEAFF.

The DNA of the CDR3 is TGTGCCAGCAGCTCCCATGACAAAGCCTATGGCTACACCTTC. Amino acid sequence: CASSSHDKAYGYTF. V gene TRBV7-8 combines with J gene TRBJ1-2; no firm D call. The CDR3 length is 14 residues. Germline V gene lookup returns CDR1 SGHVS and CDR2 FQNEAQ. Trimming left V 4 bases short and J 4 bases short, with 13 bases between.

The DNA of the CDR3 is TGCAGCATTTCCGGACTATCCTACGAGCAGTACTTC. This translates into CSISGLSYEQYF. The chain carries TRBV29-1 and TRBJ2-7; possibly TRBD2 for D (6 bases). Deletions cut 8 bases from V and 1 base from J, with 12 bases between. Looked up from germline, CDR1 is SQVTM and CDR2 is ANQGSEA. The CDR3 has 12 amino acids.

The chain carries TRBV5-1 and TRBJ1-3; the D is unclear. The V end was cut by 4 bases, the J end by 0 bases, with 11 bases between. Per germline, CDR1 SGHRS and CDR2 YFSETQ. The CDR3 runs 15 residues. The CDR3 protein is CASSLDAVSGNTIYF. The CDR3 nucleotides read TGCGCCAGCAGCCTAGACGCCGTCTCTGGAAACACCATATATTTT.

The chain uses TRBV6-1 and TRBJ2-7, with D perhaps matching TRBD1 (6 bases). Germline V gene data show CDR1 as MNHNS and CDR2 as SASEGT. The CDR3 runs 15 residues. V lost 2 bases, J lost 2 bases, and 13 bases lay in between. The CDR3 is CASSELAGAAYEQYF. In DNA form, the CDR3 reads TGTGCCAGCAGTGAACTGGCAGGGGCTGCCTACGAGCAGTACTTC.

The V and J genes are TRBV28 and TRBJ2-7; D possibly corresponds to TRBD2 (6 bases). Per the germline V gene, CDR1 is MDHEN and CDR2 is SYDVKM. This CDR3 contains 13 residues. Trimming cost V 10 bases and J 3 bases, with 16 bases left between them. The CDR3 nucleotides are TGTGCCACCATCGCCCCGGGACTCTACGAGCAGTACTTC. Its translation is CATIAPGLYEQYF.

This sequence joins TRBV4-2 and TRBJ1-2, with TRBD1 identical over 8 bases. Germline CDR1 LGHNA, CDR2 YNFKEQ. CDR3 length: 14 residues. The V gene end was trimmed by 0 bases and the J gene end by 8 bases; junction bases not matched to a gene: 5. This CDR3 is CASSQDRTGQGYTF. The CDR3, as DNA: TGTGCCAGCAGCCAAGATCGGACAGGGCAAGGCTACACCTTC.

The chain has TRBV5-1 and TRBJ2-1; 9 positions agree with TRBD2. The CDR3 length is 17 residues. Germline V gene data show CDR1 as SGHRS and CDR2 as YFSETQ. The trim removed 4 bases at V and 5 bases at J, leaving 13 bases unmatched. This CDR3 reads CASSPTPSGVPDNEQFF. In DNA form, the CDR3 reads TGCGCCAGCAGCCCTACCCCTAGCGGGGTACCCGACAATGAGCAGTTCTTC. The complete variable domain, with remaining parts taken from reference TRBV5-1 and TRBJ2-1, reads KAGVTQTPRYLIKTRGQQVTLSCSPISGHRSVSWYQQTPGQGLQFLFEYFSETQRNKGNFPGRFSGRQFSNSRSEMNVSTLELGDSALYLCASSPTPSGVPDNEQFFGPGTRLTVL.

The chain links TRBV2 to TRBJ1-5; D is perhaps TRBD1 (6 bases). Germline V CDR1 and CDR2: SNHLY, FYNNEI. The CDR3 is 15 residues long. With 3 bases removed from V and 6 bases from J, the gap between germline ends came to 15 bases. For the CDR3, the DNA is TGTGCCAGCAGTGAGCGGGGGGCGAACGGTCAGCCCCAGCATTTT. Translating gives CASSERGANGQPQHF.

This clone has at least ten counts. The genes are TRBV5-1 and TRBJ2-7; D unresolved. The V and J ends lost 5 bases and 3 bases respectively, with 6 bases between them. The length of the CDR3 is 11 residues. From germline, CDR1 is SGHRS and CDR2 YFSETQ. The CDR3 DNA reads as TGCGCCAGCAGTTCGGGCTACGAGCAGTACTTC. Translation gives CASSSGYEQYF.

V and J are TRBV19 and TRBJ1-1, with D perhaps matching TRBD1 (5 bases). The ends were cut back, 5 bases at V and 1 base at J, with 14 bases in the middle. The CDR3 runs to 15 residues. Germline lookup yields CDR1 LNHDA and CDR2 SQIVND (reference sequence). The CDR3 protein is CASSSRQMTNTEAFF. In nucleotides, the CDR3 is TGTGCCAGTAGTTCAAGACAGATGACGAACACTGAAGCTTTCTTT. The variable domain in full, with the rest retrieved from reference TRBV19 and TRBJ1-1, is DGGITQSPKYLFRKEGQNVTLSCEQNLNHDAMYWYRQDPGQGLRLIYYSQIVNDFQKGDIAEGYSVSREKKESFPLTVTSAQKNPTAFYLCASSSRQMTNTEAFFGQGTRLTVV.

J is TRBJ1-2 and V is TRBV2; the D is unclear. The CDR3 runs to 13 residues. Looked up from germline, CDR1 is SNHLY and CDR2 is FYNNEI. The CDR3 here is CALWGDLNYGYTF. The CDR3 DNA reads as TGTGCACTCTGGGGAGACCTAAACTATGGCTACACCTTC.

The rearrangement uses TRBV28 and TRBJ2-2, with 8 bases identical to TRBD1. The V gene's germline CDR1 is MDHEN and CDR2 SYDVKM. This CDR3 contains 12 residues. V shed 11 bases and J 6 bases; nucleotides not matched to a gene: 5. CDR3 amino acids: CAVRGRAGELFF. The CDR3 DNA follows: TGTGCCGTCAGGGGGCGCGCCGGGGAGCTGTTTTTT.

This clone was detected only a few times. The CDR3 DNA reads TGTGCCAGCAGCCAGGGAGGGGGGTCCTATGGCTACACCTTC. Protein: CASSQGGGSYGYTF. V usage is TRBV3-1 (or the pseudogene TRBV3-2) and J usage is TRBJ1-2; tentative D call: TRBD1 (6 bases). Looked up from germline, CDR1 is LGHDT and CDR2 is YNNKEL (reference sequence). CDR3 size: 14 residues. With 3 bases removed from V and 4 bases from J, the gap between germline ends came to 12 bases.

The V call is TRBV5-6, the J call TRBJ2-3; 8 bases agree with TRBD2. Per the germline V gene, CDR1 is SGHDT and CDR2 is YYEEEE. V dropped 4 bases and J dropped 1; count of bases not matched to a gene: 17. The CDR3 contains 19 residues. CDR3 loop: CASSKGLVWARDGTDTQYF. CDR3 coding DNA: TGTGCCAGCAGCAAGGGACTAGTTTGGGCACGGGACGGCACAGATACGCAGTATTTT.

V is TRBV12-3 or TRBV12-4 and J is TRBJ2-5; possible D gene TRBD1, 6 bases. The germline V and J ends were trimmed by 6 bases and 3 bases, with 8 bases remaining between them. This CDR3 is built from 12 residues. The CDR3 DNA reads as TGTGCCAGCAGAAGGACAGAAGAGACCCAGTACTTC. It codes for CASRRTEETQYF.

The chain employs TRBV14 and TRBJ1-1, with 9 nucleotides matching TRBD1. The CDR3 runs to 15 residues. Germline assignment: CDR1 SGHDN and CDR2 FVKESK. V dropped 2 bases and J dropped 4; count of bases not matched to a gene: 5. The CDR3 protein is CASSQRTGARTEAFF. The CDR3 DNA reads TGTGCCAGCAGCCAACGGACAGGGGCCCGCACTGAAGCTTTCTTT.

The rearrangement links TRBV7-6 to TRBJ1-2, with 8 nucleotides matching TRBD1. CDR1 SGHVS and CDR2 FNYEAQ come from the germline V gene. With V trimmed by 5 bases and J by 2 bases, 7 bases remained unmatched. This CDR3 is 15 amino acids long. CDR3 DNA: TGTGCCAGCAGCGCCTCCAGGGGGCTCAACTATGGCTACACCTTC. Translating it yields CASSASRGLNYGYTF.

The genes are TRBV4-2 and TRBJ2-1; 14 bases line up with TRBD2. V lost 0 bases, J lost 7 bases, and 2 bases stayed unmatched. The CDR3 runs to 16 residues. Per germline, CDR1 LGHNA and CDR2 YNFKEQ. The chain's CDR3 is CASSQERTSGRNEQFF. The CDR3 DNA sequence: TGTGCCAGCAGCCAAGAGAGGACTAGCGGGAGGAATGAGCAGTTCTTC.